This T cell receptor beta chain is from a study of human T cells and chemical hapten exposure. Study information: Minor volume differences among pooled libraries chiefly drove per-sample TCR yield variation.

Concerning this clonotype: What it binds is not known.

Study outcomes and limitations: Following DPC sensitization, TCRs present above 1 in 1000 frequency showed no change.

MiXCR, run by TCRdb on the RACE reads, gives a single entry per CDR3 protein. There are about 350,000 distinct CDR3 sequences in the sample; about 6% occur only once, and 4.5% to 6% lies in the top ten. The time point: patch test 2, 6 weeks after DPC sensitization. The treatment: therapeutic diphenylcyclopropenone sensitization with weekly scalp DPC. The sequence was obtained from a woman aged 18 to 35 with alopecia areata. Some clones in this sample may be carry-over from other donors' samples. The input for sequencing was whole blood, taken in connection with sensitization to the hapten diphenylcyclopropenone (DPC).

The DNA for the CDR3 is TGTGCCAGCAGTTTAGGCAGGGCCACAGATACGCAGTATTTT. It translates to CASSLGRATDTQYF. The gene calls are TRBV12-3 or TRBV12-4 and TRBJ2-3; D perhaps matches TRBD1 (5 bases). The V and J ends lost 1 base and 2 bases respectively, with 7 bases between them. This CDR3 contains 14 residues.